The T cell receptor (beta chain) described here comes from a study of blood T cell repertoires in COVID-19 (dated by TCRdb to 2020 to 2021). As for the study more broadly: Collaborator samples came from the United States, Italy and Spain and covered acute and convalescent phases of COVID-19. The repertoires were released in a freely available public database meant as a resource for research on the immune response to SARS-CoV-2. Sample metadata almost always included a de-identified subject ID, COVID-19 status, age in years and sex. The prospective study material was composed of cDNA or gDNA derived from T cells, B-cell-depleted T cells, or PBMCs. Subjects who had been exposed to COVID-19, were actively infected with it, or had recovered from it provided the deeply sampled blood TCRbeta repertoires that made up the dataset. Samples were obtained from the ongoing ImmuneRACE study (first 160 participants) and from over a thousand subjects provided by 6 global collaborators. HLA class I and class II types, where available, came from metadata supplied by the sample provider rather than from assay-based typing.

Concerning this clone itself: Its antigen target is currently unknown. Base qualities are not provided; no much larger clone lies one nucleotide away.

Study-level results and caveats: The amount of clinical and demographic metadata varied by source and participant and was provided uncurated.

The immunoSEQ Assay, a bias-controlled multiplex PCR, was used to amplify TCRbeta CDR3 regions from genomic DNA. The authors' pipeline ran thus. The number of nucleated cells in each sample was estimated by amplification of reference gene primers within the assay. To quantify the absolute abundance of each unique TCRbeta CDR3 rearrangement, sequence reads were collapsed and filtered. For each sample, productive Simpson clonality was calculated by taking the square root of Simpson's diversity index across productive rearrangements. TCRdb limited this immuneACCESS table to in-frame rearrangements with V and J called. A share of clones is missing; checked studies link under half to unresolved V genes, and the rest is unexplained. V and J calls and clone size are those listed in that table; D and trimming were worked out from the DNA. The sample contains some 180,000 clones, 76% of them found a single time. 8.6% of the sample is taken by the ten largest.

The collaborating institutions used their own protocols to collect whole blood in K2EDTA tubes. For TCRbeta analysis, collaborators shipped samples in one of three forms: frozen whole blood, isolated PBMCs, or DNA extracted from either of those sample types. Counted from cysteine to phenylalanine, this CDR3 has 12 amino acids. Just CDR3 DNA is preserved here, 36 bases in frame from base 1. In the germline V gene, CDR1 corresponds to SGHTA and CDR2 to FQGNSA. V sheds 5 bases and J sheds 6 bases, leaving 9 bases between their ends. This receptor was identified in a woman aged 45-59 years with active or convalescent COVID-19. The chain was built from TRBV7-2 and TRBJ2-3; the D segment cannot be called with confidence. Material: peripheral blood. The DNA sequence is given as TGTGCCAGCAGCAACCTCGGGGATACGCAGTATTTT. The translation is CASSNLGDTQYF. With all but the CDR3 taken from the reference TRBV7-2 and TRBJ2-3 genes, the full variable domain is: GAGVSQSPSNKVTEKGKDVELRCDPISGHTALYWYRQSLGQGLEFLIYFQGNSAPDKSGLPSDRFSAERTGGSVSTLTIQRTQQEDSAVYLCASSNLGDTQYFGPGTRLTVL.